Detailed here is one T cell receptor (beta chain). How the authors handled the data: Amplified reference gene primers provided the basis for estimating nucleated cell counts. The assay was immunoSEQ multiplex PCR, and TCRdb's table has in-frame clones only and misses some. D and trimming were read from the DNA, whereas the V and J calls and clone size are those reported in that table. The profile shows approximately 230,000 clones, just over 85% of them singletons. The CDR3 has 12 residues. Losses at the gene ends were 6 bases for V and 8 bases for J; bases not matched to a gene: 5. Germline V gives CDR1 KGHDR, CDR2 SFDVKD. These data belong to a study of blood T cell repertoires in COVID-19. On the study more broadly: From T cells, B-cell-depleted T cells, or PBMCs came the material, which was cDNA or gDNA.

The V gene is TRBV24-1, the J gene TRBJ1-2; 7 positions match TRBD1. The sequence was collected from a man aged 25 to 40 who had recovered from COVID-19. The sample taken for sequencing was peripheral blood. DNA for the CDR3: TGTGCCACCAGTCGACAGGGCCACGGCTACACCTTC. Its protein product is CATSRQGHGYTF.